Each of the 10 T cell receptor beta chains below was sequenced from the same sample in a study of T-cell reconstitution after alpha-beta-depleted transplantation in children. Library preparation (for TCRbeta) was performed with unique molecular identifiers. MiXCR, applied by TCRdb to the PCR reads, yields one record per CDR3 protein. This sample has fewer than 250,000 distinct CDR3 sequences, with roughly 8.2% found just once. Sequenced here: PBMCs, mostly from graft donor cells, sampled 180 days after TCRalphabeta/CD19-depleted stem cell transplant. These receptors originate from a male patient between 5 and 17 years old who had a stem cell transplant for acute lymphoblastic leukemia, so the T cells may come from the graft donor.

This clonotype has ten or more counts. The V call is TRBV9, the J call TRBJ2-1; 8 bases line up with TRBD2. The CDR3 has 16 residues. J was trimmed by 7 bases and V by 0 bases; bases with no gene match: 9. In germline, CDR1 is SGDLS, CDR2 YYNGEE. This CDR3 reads CASSVATSGRENEQFF. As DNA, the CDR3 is TGTGCCAGCAGCGTAGCTACAAGCGGGAGAGAAAATGAGCAGTTCTTC.

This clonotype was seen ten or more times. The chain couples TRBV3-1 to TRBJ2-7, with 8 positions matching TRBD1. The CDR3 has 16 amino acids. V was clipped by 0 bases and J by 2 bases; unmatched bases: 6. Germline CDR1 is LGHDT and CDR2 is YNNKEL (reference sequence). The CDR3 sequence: CASSQEFRGPTYEQYF. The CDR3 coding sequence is TGTGCCAGCAGCCAAGAGTTCAGGGGGCCTACCTACGAGCAGTACTTC.

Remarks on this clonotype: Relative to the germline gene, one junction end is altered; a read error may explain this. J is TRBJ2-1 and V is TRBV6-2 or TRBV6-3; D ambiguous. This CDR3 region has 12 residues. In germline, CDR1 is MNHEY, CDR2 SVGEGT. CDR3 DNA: TGTGTCAGCAGTTACGCCCCTAATGAGCAGTTCTTC. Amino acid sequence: CVSSYAPNEQFF.

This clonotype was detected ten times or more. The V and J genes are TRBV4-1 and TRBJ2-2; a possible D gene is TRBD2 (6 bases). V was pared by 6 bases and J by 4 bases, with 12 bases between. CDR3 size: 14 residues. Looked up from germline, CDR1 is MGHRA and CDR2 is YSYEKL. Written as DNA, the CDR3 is TGCGCCAGCAGGGCGACTAGTTCCACCGGGGAGCTGTTTTTT. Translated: CASRATSSTGELFF.

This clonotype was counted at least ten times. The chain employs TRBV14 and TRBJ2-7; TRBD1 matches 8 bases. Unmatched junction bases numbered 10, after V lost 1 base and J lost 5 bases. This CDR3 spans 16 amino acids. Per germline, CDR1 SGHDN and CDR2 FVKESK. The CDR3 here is CASSQALRTGLNEQYF. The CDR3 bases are TGTGCCAGCAGCCAAGCCCTTCGGACAGGGCTTAACGAGCAGTACTTC.

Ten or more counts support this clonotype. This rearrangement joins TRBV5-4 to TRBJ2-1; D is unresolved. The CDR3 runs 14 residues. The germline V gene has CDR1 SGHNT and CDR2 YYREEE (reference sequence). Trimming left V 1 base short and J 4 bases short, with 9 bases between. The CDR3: CASSLRARYNEQFF. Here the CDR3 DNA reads TGTGCCAGCAGCTTGAGGGCCCGATACAATGAGCAGTTCTTC.

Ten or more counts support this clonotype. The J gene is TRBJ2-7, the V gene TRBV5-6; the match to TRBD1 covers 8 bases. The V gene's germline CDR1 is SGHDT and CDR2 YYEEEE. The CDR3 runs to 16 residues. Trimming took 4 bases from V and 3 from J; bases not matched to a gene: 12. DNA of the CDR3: TGTGCCAGCAGCCTGGACAGGGCCCCTCGCTACTACGAGCAGTACTTC. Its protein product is CASSLDRAPRYYEQYF.

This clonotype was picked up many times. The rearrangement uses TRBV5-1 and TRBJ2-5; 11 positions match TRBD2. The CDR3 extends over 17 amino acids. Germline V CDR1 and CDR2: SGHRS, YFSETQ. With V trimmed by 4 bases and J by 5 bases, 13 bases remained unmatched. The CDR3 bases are TGCGCCAGCAGCCCCTTCGTTAGCGGGGGGGCCGGTGAGACCCAGTACTTC. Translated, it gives CASSPFVSGGAGETQYF.

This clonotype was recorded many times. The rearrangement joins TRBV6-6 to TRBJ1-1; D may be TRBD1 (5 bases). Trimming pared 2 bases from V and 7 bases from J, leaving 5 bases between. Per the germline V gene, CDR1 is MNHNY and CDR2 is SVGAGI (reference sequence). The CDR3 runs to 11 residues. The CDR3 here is CASSYGGEAFF. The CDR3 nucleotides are TGTGCCAGCAGTTACGGGGGTGAAGCTTTCTTT.

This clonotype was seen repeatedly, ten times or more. This CDR3 is CASSPGGGGPYEQYF. In nucleotides, the CDR3 is TGTGCCAGCAGTCCAGGGGGCGGAGGTCCCTACGAGCAGTACTTC. The rearrangement uses TRBV6-1 and TRBJ2-7, with 8 positions matching TRBD1. The germline gives CDR1 MNHNS, CDR2 SASEGT. V lost 5 bases to trimming and J lost 2 bases; unmatched junction nucleotides: 8. This CDR3 region has 15 residues.